This paragraph covers one T cell receptor beta chain sequence. This entry belongs to a study of blood T cell repertoires in COVID-19. The wider study: T cells, B-cell-depleted T cells, or PBMCs supplied cDNA or gDNA.

Looked up from germline, CDR1 is LNHDA and CDR2 is SQIVND (reference sequence). Trimming left V 6 bases short and J 4 bases short, with 12 bases between. CDR3 length equals 13 residues. As handled by the study authors: Reference gene primer amplification gave estimated nucleated cell counts. Assay used: immunoSEQ multiplex PCR; TCRdb lists only in-frame clones, some missing. The V and J calls and the clone size are those of that table, but D and trimming were determined from the DNA. The top ten clones hold around 3.5% of a sample with about 110,000 clones, around 80% of them seen once. The sequenced material came from peripheral blood. The sequence was collected from a woman aged 80 or over with acute or convalescent COVID-19. V and J are TRBV19 and TRBJ1-1; possibly TRBD1 for D (6 bases). CDR3 DNA: TGTGCCAGTAGACCAACAGGGATCACTGAAGCTTTCTTT. Amino acid sequence: CASRPTGITEAFF. Supplemented by reference TRBV19 and TRBJ1-1, the full variable domain reads DGGITQSPKYLFRKEGQNVTLSCEQNLNHDAMYWYRQDPGQGLRLIYYSQIVNDFQKGDIAEGYSVSREKKESFPLTVTSAQKNPTAFYLCASRPTGITEAFFGQGTRLTVV.